The clone carrying this TCR beta chain was picked up one time. A much larger clone differs by one base, so this may be a read error. Assay used: immunoSEQ multiplex PCR; TCRdb lists only in-frame clones, some missing. Of roughly 520,000 clones in the sample, more than 75% are singletons; the top ten hold 1.5% to 2%. The study recruited people aged about 18 to 95 years across around 23 US areas. Recovery among Cohort 3 donors was established by two negative PCRs, clearance, or symptom resolution. The sample originates from a study of blood T cell repertoires in COVID-19. Study at large: Nucleic acid was either cDNA or gDNA, and it came from T cells, B-cell-depleted T cells, or PBMCs.

This clonotype originated in a middle-aged woman who had recovered from COVID-19. The sample was PBMCs or T cells enriched from blood (not recorded which).

The CDR3 sequence: CASSLVGQGYEQYF. DNA of the CDR3: TGTGCCAGCAGCTTAGTTGGACAGGGCTACGAGCAGTACTTC. The chain couples TRBV11-3 to TRBJ2-7; the match to TRBD1 covers 8 bases. This CDR3 spans 14 amino acids. The ends lost 1 base at V and 3 bases at J; junction bases unmatched: 2. CDR1 is SGHNT and CDR2 is YENEEA in the germline V gene.